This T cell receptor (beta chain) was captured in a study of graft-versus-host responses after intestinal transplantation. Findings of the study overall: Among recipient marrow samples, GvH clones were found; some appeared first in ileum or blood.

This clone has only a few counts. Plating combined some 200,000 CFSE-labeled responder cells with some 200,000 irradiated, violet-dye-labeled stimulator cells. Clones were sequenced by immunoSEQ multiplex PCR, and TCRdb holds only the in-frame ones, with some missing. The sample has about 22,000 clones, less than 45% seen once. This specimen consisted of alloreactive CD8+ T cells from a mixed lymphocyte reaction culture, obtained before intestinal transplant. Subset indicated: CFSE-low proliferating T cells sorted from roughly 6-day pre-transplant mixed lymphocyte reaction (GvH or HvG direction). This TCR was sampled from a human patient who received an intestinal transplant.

This chain's CDR3 is CASRPREGGNEQFF. The CDR3 DNA reads TGTGCCAGCAGGCCACGGGAGGGCGGAAATGAGCAGTTCTTC. The chain combines TRBV2 with TRBJ2-1, with 8 bases aligning to TRBD2. The CDR3 contains 14 residues. Per germline, CDR1 SNHLY and CDR2 FYNNEI. The junction had 8 bases not matched to a gene; V was cut back by 6 bases and J by 7 bases. Drawing the rest from reference TRBV2 and TRBJ2-1, the complete variable domain is EPEVTQTPSHQVTQMGQEVILRCVPISNHLYFYWYRQILGQKVEFLVSFYNNEISEKSEIFDDQFSVERPDGSNFTLKIRSTKLEDSAMYFCASRPREGGNEQFFGPGTRLTVL.